This passage covers 10 T cell receptor beta chains from one sample sequenced in a study of blood T cells in healthy people across ages. It was with a sample-barcoded 5' primer and a J-beta primer mix that a second PCR of roughly 7 to 12 cycles was run. TCRdb analysed the 5' RACE reads with MiXCR anew, one entry per CDR3 protein. The sample comprises some 1.4 million distinct CDR3 sequences, 42% of which are singletons, and roughly 7.9% rests with the top ten. The specimen was blood. The source is a woman aged 18-29 years in good health.

V gene TRBV20-1 combines with J gene TRBJ1-5; D ambiguous. V was trimmed by 0 bases and J by 7 bases, leaving 16 bases between them. This CDR3 is 15 amino acids long. Germline lookup yields CDR1 DFQATT and CDR2 SNEGSKA (reference sequence). The CDR3 here is CSARDQTGSWQPQHF. The CDR3, as DNA: TGCAGTGCTAGAGATCAGACCGGATCATGGCAGCCCCAGCATTTT.

This rearrangement joins TRBV6-1 to TRBJ2-4; no firm D call. Germline loops: CDR1 MNHNS, CDR2 SASEGT. The ends were cut back, 3 bases at V and 2 bases at J, with 11 bases in the middle. The CDR3 consists of 15 residues. For the CDR3, the DNA is TGTGCCAGCAGTGAGGCCCCAGACCCCAAAAACATTCAGTACTTC. Its protein product is CASSEAPDPKNIQYF.

The rearrangement joins TRBV28 to TRBJ1-2; TRBD1 is a possible D gene (6 bases). CDR1 is MDHEN and CDR2 is SYDVKM in the germline V gene. V was trimmed by 11 bases and J by 7 bases, leaving 14 bases between them. This CDR3 has 11 amino acids. DNA of the CDR3: TGTGCCCCGGGGGCCCTCTGTGGCTACACCTTC. This codes for CAPGALCGYTF.

The chain joins TRBV4-1 to TRBJ2-4; 9 bases line up with TRBD2. CDR3 length: 19 amino acids. CDR1 is MGHRA, CDR2 YSYEKL, per germline. Germline trimming cut 1 base from V and 0 bases from J; bases unmatched to any gene: 10. CDR3 DNA: TGCGCCAGCAGCCAAGGAGCTAGCGGGGAAATTCTAGCCAAAAACATTCAGTACTTC. This translates into CASSQGASGEILAKNIQYF.

This sequence joins TRBV12-3 or TRBV12-4 and TRBJ2-5, with D possibly being TRBD1 or TRBD2 (5 bases each). Trimming shortened V by 7 bases and J by 5 bases, and 17 bases separated the two germline ends. CDR3 length: 14 residues. CDR3: CASTTGGGWETQYF. In nucleotides, the CDR3 is TGTGCCAGCACCACGGGTGGGGGTTGGGAGACCCAGTACTTC.

V and J are TRBV12-3 or TRBV12-4 and TRBJ2-5; perhaps TRBD1 as D (6 bases). CDR3 length: 13 residues. Trimming took 7 bases from V and 3 from J, leaving 12 bases between them. The CDR3 region has the DNA TGTGCCAGCACCTGGAGGACAGAAGAGACCCAGTACTTC. Its protein is CASTWRTEETQYF.

The CDR3, as DNA: TGTGCCAGCAGCTTCCCACTCGCGGGTCCACCCTACGAGCAGTACTTC. Protein product: CASSFPLAGPPYEQYF. The V and J genes are TRBV11-2 and TRBJ2-7; TRBD2 might be the D (5 bases). CDR3 size: 16 residues. Germline V gives CDR1 SGHAT, CDR2 FQNNGV. V was trimmed by 3 bases and J by 2 bases, leaving 17 bases between them.

The CDR3 reads CASSEGGGAIAKNIQYF. The CDR3 coding sequence is TGTGCCAGCAGTGAAGGGGGAGGGGCGATAGCCAAAAACATTCAGTACTTC. The J gene is TRBJ2-4, the V gene TRBV2, with 7 bases identical to TRBD2. V shed 1 base, J shed 0 bases, and the junction held 6 bases outside the gene matches. Germline values: CDR1 SNHLY, CDR2 FYNNEI. The CDR3 contains 17 residues. Using reference TRBV2 and TRBJ2-4 for the parts outside the CDR3, the full variable domain is EPEVTQTPSHQVTQMGQEVILRCVPISNHLYFYWYRQILGQKVEFLVSFYNNEISEKSEIFDDQFSVERPDGSNFTLKIRSTKLEDSAMYFCASSEGGGAIAKNIQYFGAGTRLSVL.

The table lists this clonotype with a few counts. CDR3: CASSASTSGSSNEQYF. The CDR3 nucleotides are TGTGCCAGCAGCGCCTCGACTAGCGGGTCCAGCAATGAGCAGTACTTC. V usage is TRBV7-7 and J usage is TRBJ2-5, with TRBD2 matching 10 bases. Germline V CDR1 and CDR2: SSHAT, FNYEAQ (reference sequence). The V segment lost 5 bases and the J segment 11 bases; nucleotides outside the gene matches: 17. The CDR3 runs to 16 residues.

This chain connects TRBV20-1 to TRBJ1-2, with D maybe TRBD1 (5 bases). Trimming removed 0 bases at V and 0 bases at J, with 11 bases between. The CDR3 totals 15 residues. Germline loops: CDR1 DFQATT, CDR2 SNEGSKA (reference sequence). CDR3: CSARDWQGTNYGYTF. In DNA form, the CDR3 reads TGCAGTGCTAGAGATTGGCAGGGCACTAACTATGGCTACACCTTC.